This TCR beta chain was sequenced during a study of OX40 agonist ivuxolimab in advanced cancers. Study-wide context: Cancers in dose escalation were hepatocellular, melanoma, renal cell and head and neck.

General observations from the study: Among patients with partial responses at 0.1-3.0 mg/kg, clonal expansion was among the lowest. Averaging showed that CD8+ T cells had more expanded clones than CD4+ did.

Profiled with immunoSEQ multiplex PCR; TCRdb holds only in-frame clones, not every one. The sample records about 46,000 clones, approximately 91% being singletons. Details on this clone: Its antigen is currently unknown.

Germline assignment: CDR1 SGDLS and CDR2 YYNGEE. Trimming stripped 4 bases from V and 4 bases from J, with 9 bases between. The CDR3 loop spans 13 amino acids. The chain joins TRBV9 to TRBJ2-1; TRBD2 is a possible D gene (6 bases). The clonotype was recovered from an adult with an advanced solid tumor such as melanoma, head and neck, liver or kidney cancer. The source material was CD4+ or CD8+ T cells sorted from blood, sampled in a trial of the OX40 agonist ivuxolimab. CDR3 nucleotides: TGTGCCAGCAGCAGCGGAGGGTACAATGAGCAGTTCTTC. Translation: CASSSGGYNEQFF. Complete variable domain (other parts from reference TRBV9 and TRBJ2-1): DSGVTQTPKHLITATGQRVTLRCSPRSGDLSVYWYQQSLDQGLQFLIQYYNGEERAKGNILERFSAQQFPDLHSELNLSSLELGDSALYFCASSSGGYNEQFFGPGTRLTVL.